This section outlines one TCR beta chain sequence together with its context. Antigen specificity is unknown. A few cytomegalovirus and one Toxoplasma gondii villitis placentae were included. The immunoSEQ assay was v4. TCRdb's table, derived via immunoSEQ multiplex PCR, lists solely in-frame clones and lacks some. This sample has approximately 3,000 clones; more than 60% occur once, and the top ten carry roughly 16%. The data belong to a study of T cells in placental villitis. General study points: Villitis of unknown etiology showed control-like CMV-specific clone frequencies, around 0.001 versus 0.01 in CMV.

Germline-derived CDR1 and CDR2 are WNHNN and SYGVQD (reference sequence). This CDR3 comprises 12 residues. Deletions cut 5 bases from V and 5 bases from J, with 10 bases between. This TCR was recovered from a human patient with infectious villitis; the placental T cells may come from both mother and fetus. The genes are TRBV10-1 and TRBJ2-7; maybe TRBD1 (5 bases). Sequencing was carried out using placental tissue containing maternal and fetal cells. CDR3 sequence: CASSPGFHEQYF. The CDR3, as DNA: TGCGCCAGCAGTCCAGGGTTCCACGAGCAGTACTTC.